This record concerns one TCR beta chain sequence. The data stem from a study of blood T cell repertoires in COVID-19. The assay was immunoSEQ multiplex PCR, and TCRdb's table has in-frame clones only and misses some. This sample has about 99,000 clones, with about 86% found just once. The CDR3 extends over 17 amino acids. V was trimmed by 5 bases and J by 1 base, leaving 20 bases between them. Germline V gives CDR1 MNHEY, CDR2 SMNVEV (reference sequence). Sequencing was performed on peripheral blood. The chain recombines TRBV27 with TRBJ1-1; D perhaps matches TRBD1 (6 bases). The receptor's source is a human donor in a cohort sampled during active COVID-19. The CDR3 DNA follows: TGTGCCAGCAGTACCCAGGGGTTGGGTCCATCGAACACTGAAGCTTTCTTT. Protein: CASSTQGLGPSNTEAFF.